These 10 T cell receptor beta chains were all obtained from the same sample, sequenced in a study of cytomegalovirus exposure and HLA in healthy donors. A multiplex PCR was run with 60 Vbeta primers and 13 Jbeta primers. Method: immunoSEQ multiplex PCR; TCRdb's copy keeps in-frame clones and lacks some. This sample yields 150,000 to 200,000 clones, of which roughly 79% are seen a single time; approximately 0.89% belongs to the top ten. The material sequenced was PBMCs. Every receptor here comes from a woman aged 50 to 60 in good health and CMV-seropositive.

V gene TRBV19 combines with J gene TRBJ2-5; 12 bases align to TRBD1. This CDR3 spans 16 amino acids. J was trimmed by 5 bases and V by 5 bases; bases with no gene match: 9. From germline, CDR1 is LNHDA and CDR2 SQIVND (reference sequence). The CDR3 protein is CASSSPRDRGQETQYF. In DNA, the CDR3 is TGTGCCAGTAGTTCCCCCCGGGACAGGGGGCAGGAGACCCAGTACTTC.

This chain connects TRBV5-6 to TRBJ1-2, with 7 nucleotides matching TRBD1. With V trimmed by 4 bases and J by 5 bases, 5 bases remained unmatched. CDR1 and CDR2 (germline): SGHDT, YYEEEE. CDR3 size: 13 residues. CDR3 residues: CASSPGGPYGYTF. The CDR3 DNA follows: TGTGCCAGCAGCCCAGGGGGTCCATATGGCTACACCTTC.

The chain has TRBV15 and TRBJ2-7, with 9 bases lining up with TRBD1. This CDR3 has 16 residues. Per germline, CDR1 LNHNV and CDR2 YYDKDF (reference sequence). Trimming removed 4 bases from V and 4 bases from J; junction bases left unmatched: 11. CDR3 amino acids: CATSTLPGQGDYEQYF. In DNA, the CDR3 is TGTGCCACCAGCACTCTACCGGGACAGGGAGATTACGAGCAGTACTTC.

The V and J genes are TRBV7-6 and TRBJ1-3, with 7 bases aligning to TRBD1. The V gene end was trimmed by 5 bases and the J gene end by 16 bases; junction bases not matched to a gene: 14. The CDR3 covers 13 residues. Germline values: CDR1 SGHVS, CDR2 FNYEAQ. The CDR3 here is CASSPGHRQGVYF. The CDR3 nucleotides are TGTGCCAGCAGCCCGGGGCACCGACAGGGAGTGTATTTT.

The chain recombines TRBV7-9 with TRBJ2-1; possibly TRBD1 for D (6 bases). Per the germline V gene, CDR1 is SEHNR and CDR2 is FQNEAQ (reference sequence). The CDR3 sequence is 15 residues long. Trimming took 5 bases from V and 1 from J, leaving 12 bases between them. The CDR3 reads CASSSFRGSYNEQFF. The CDR3 region has the DNA TGTGCCAGCAGCAGCTTCAGGGGTTCCTACAATGAGCAGTTCTTC.

The rearrangement links TRBV19 to TRBJ1-4; weak D call: TRBD1 (6 bases). Germline loops: CDR1 LNHDA, CDR2 SQIVND (reference sequence). V lost 8 bases and J lost 10, with 14 bases in between. The CDR3 loop spans 12 amino acids. CDR3 in DNA: TGTGCCAGTCTTGACAGGTTGGGAAAACTGTTTTTT. Translating gives CASLDRLGKLFF.

CDR3 protein: CASSLRGLDTEAFF. CDR3 DNA: TGTGCCAGCAGCTTACGGGGGTTGGACACTGAAGCTTTCTTT. The chain uses TRBV7-9 and TRBJ1-1, with D maybe TRBD1 (5 bases). Per germline, CDR1 SEHNR and CDR2 FQNEAQ (reference sequence). This CDR3 has 14 residues. Trimming shortened V by 2 bases and J by 3 bases, and 10 bases separated the two germline ends.

In DNA, the CDR3 is TGTGCCAGCTGGGTTACAGGGGTTGGCACAGATACGCAGTATTTT. This encodes CASWVTGVGTDTQYF. V gene TRBV27 combines with J gene TRBJ2-3, with 7 bases that match TRBD1. The germline gives CDR1 MNHEY, CDR2 SMNVEV (reference sequence). The CDR3 runs 15 residues. V lost 8 bases and J lost 1; bases outside the gene matches: 9.

This clone was counted only a few times. The chain joins TRBV2 to TRBJ1-3, with D possibly matching TRBD1 (5 bases). The germline gives CDR1 SNHLY, CDR2 FYNNEI. With 5 bases removed from V and 2 bases from J, the gap between germline ends came to 16 bases. The CDR3 consists of 16 residues. The CDR3 protein is CASSQAGGLTGNTIYF. In nucleotides, the CDR3 is TGTGCCAGCAGTCAGGCCGGGGGACTAACTGGAAACACCATATATTTT.

This chain uses TRBV2 with TRBJ2-6, with D possibly being TRBD2 (7 bases). Germline assignment: CDR1 SNHLY and CDR2 FYNNEI. The V end was cut by 4 bases, the J end by 0 bases, with 16 bases between. This CDR3 spans 18 amino acids. CDR3 DNA sequence: TGTGCCAGCAGTGTGGCGGGGGCACCCCTCTCTGGGGCCAACGTCCTGACTTTC. Protein: CASSVAGAPLSGANVLTF.